What follows are 10 T cell receptor beta chains derived from one specimen sequenced in a study of T cell responses to AZD1222 COVID-19 vaccine. Measured with immunoSEQ multiplex PCR; TCRdb has only the in-frame clones, and not every one. The sample has approximately 150,000 clones, around 90% seen once; the top ten hold around 3.1%. The sequences come from peripheral blood, collected 28 days after the second AZD1222 dose. Every receptor here comes from an adult who received the AZD1222 COVID-19 vaccine.

The gene calls are TRBV2 and TRBJ1-5; D gene uncertain. V was pared by 7 bases and J by 5 bases, with 12 bases between. The CDR3 is made up of 13 amino acids. Per the germline V gene, CDR1 is SNHLY and CDR2 is FYNNEI. The CDR3 loop reads CASTMTGDQPQHF. The CDR3, as DNA: TGTGCCAGCACCATGACTGGAGATCAGCCCCAGCATTTT.

The chain is built from TRBV24-1 and TRBJ2-2, with 7 bases aligning to TRBD1. CDR1 is KGHDR, CDR2 SFDVKD, per germline. This CDR3 region has 14 residues. Germline trimming cut 5 bases from V and 6 bases from J; bases unmatched to any gene: 5. The chain's CDR3 is CATSVRGPSGELFF. In DNA, the CDR3 is TGTGCCACCAGTGTAAGGGGGCCCTCCGGGGAGCTGTTTTTT.

J is TRBJ2-1 and V is TRBV19; the match to TRBD2 covers 7 bases. Germline V gene sequence: CDR1 LNHDA, CDR2 SQIVND (reference sequence). This CDR3 is 14 amino acids long. V dropped 3 bases and J dropped 6; count of bases not matched to a gene: 5. CDR3: CASSIAGVANEQFF. The CDR3 DNA follows: TGTGCCAGTAGTATTGCGGGAGTGGCCAATGAGCAGTTCTTC. The entire variable domain, with the rest obtained from reference TRBV19 and TRBJ2-1, is as follows: DGGITQSPKYLFRKEGQNVTLSCEQNLNHDAMYWYRQDPGQGLRLIYYSQIVNDFQKGDIAEGYSVSREKKESFPLTVTSAQKNPTAFYLCASSIAGVANEQFFGPGTRLTVL.

This clone has just one count. The rearrangement joins TRBV4-1 to TRBJ2-6, with D possibly called TRBD1 or TRBD2 (5 bases each). Trimming took off 0 bases at V and 2 bases at J, with 14 bases between the two ends. The germline V gene has CDR1 MGHRA and CDR2 YSYEKL. This CDR3 is 18 amino acids long. The CDR3 DNA sequence: TGCGCCAGCAGCCAAGATAGGGTAGAGGGGCCTGGGGCCAACGTCCTGACTTTC. Its translation is CASSQDRVEGPGANVLTF.

This clone was recorded once. The V gene is TRBV30, the J gene TRBJ1-4, with D tentatively TRBD1 (5 bases). CDR1 and CDR2 (germline): GTSNPN, SVGIG (reference sequence). This CDR3 spans 12 amino acids. V gave up 5 bases and J gave up 5 bases, with 9 bases separating them. This CDR3 is CAWGTTNEKLFF. Here the CDR3 DNA reads TGTGCCTGGGGGACGACAAATGAAAAACTGTTTTTT.

This clone was seen once. This sequence joins TRBV6-6 and TRBJ1-4; TRBD1 matches at 9 bases. Trimming cost V 4 bases and J 8 bases; bases outside gene matches: 8. Germline V gene sequence: CDR1 MNHNY, CDR2 SVGAGI (reference sequence). The CDR3 contains 15 residues. The CDR3 DNA reads as TGTGCCAGCAGTTCCTCAACAGGGGGCCGGGAAAAACTGTTTTTT. Translated: CASSSSTGGREKLFF.

On this clone itself: In the same sample, other DNA sequences code for this CDR3. This chain connects TRBV5-4 to TRBJ1-2; D ambiguous. Germline values: CDR1 SGHNT, CDR2 YYREEE (reference sequence). CDR3 length equals 13 residues. The ends were cut back, 1 base at V and 6 bases at J, with 10 bases in the middle. The CDR3 nucleotides read TGTGCCAGCAGCTTGTACTCGGGAAATGGCTACACCTTC. This translates into CASSLYSGNGYTF.

The chain is built from TRBV2 and TRBJ2-1; maybe TRBD2 (6 bases). The germline V and J ends were trimmed by 4 bases and 9 bases, with 13 bases remaining between them. This CDR3 has 13 amino acids. In germline, CDR1 is SNHLY, CDR2 FYNNEI. The CDR3 region is CASSGATRGEQFF. The CDR3 region has the DNA TGTGCCAGCAGTGGGGCGACGCGGGGTGAGCAGTTCTTC.

This sequence joins TRBV24-1 and TRBJ2-1; a weak D match, TRBD1 (6 bases). Per germline, CDR1 KGHDR and CDR2 SFDVKD. V gave up 4 bases and J gave up 3 bases, with 18 bases separating them. CDR3 length: 17 amino acids. The CDR3 sequence: CATSDAGKIGGYNEQFF. The CDR3 region has the DNA TGTGCCACCAGTGACGCCGGGAAAATAGGGGGCTACAATGAGCAGTTCTTC.

V and J are TRBV19 and TRBJ2-1; the match to TRBD2 covers 10 bases. In germline, CDR1 is LNHDA, CDR2 SQIVND (reference sequence). V lost 5 bases and J lost 8; bases outside the gene matches: 6. The CDR3 totals 14 residues. This CDR3 is CASSPSGRVDEQFF. CDR3 in DNA: TGTGCCAGTAGTCCTAGCGGGAGAGTCGATGAGCAGTTCTTC.